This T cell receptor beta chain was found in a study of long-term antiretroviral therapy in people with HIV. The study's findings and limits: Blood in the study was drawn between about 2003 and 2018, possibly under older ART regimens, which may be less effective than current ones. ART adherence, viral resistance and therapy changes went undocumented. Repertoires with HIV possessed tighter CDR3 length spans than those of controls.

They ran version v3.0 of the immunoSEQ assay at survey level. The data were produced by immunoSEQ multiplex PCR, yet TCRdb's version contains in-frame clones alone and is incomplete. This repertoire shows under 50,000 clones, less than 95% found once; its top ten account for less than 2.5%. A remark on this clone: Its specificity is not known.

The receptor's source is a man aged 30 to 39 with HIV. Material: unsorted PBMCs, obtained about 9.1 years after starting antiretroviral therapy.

As DNA, the CDR3 is TGTGCCAGTAGTGCAGGCCTGGGGGTTCACTATGGCTACACCTTC. It translates to CASSAGLGVHYGYTF. The V call is TRBV19, the J call TRBJ1-2; possible D gene TRBD1, 5 bases. Trimming left V 5 bases short and J 3 bases short, with 16 bases between. Per the germline V gene, CDR1 is LNHDA and CDR2 is SQIVND (reference sequence). This CDR3 has 15 amino acids.